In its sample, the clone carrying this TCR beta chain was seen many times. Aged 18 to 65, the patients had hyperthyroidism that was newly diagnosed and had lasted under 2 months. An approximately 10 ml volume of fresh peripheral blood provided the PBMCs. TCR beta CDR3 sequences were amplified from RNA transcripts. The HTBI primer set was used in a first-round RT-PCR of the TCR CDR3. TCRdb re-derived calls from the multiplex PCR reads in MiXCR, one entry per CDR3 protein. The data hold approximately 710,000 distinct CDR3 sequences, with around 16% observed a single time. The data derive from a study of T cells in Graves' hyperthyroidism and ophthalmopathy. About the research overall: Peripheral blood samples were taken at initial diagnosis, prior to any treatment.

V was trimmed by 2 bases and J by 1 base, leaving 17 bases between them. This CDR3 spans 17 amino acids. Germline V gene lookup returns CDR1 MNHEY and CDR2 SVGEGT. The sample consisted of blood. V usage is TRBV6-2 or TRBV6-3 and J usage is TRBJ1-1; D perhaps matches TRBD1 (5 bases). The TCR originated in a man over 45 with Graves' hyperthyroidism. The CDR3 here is CASSYKRTGGSNTEAFF. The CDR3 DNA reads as TGTGCCAGCAGTTACAAACGGACTGGGGGATCGAACACTGAAGCTTTCTTT.